The clone carrying this T cell receptor beta chain came up a few times. Other DNA sequences from this sample encode an identical CDR3 as well. The sample is drawn from a study of blood T cell repertoires in COVID-19. Sequencing used immunoSEQ multiplex PCR; TCRdb keeps in-frame clones, though not all of them. The table shows around 180,000 clones, with about 88% occurring only once. Deletions cut 0 bases from V and 4 bases from J, with 4 bases between. The CDR3 covers 13 residues. Looked up from germline, CDR1 is LGHDT and CDR2 is YNNKEL (reference sequence). Sequenced: peripheral blood. This chain joins TRBV3-1 (or the pseudogene TRBV3-2) and TRBJ1-3; the D is unclear. The source of this sequence is a man aged 55 to 70 with acute or convalescent COVID-19. The CDR3 loop is CASSQERGNTIYF. CDR3 sequence (DNA): TGTGCCAGCAGCCAAGAACGGGGAAACACCATATATTTT.